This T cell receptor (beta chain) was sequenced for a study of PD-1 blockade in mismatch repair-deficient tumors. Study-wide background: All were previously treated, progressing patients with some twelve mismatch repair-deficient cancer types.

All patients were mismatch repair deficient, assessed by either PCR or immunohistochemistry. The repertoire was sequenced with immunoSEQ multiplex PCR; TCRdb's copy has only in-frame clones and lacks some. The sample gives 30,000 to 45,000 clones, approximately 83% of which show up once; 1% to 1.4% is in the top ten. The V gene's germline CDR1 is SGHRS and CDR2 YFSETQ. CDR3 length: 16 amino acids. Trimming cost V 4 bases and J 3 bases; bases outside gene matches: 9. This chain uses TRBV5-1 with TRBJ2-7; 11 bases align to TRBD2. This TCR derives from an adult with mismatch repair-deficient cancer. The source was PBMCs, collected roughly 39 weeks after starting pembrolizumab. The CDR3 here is CASSTGTSGSLYEQYF. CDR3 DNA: TGCGCCAGCAGCACCGGTACTAGCGGGAGTCTCTACGAGCAGTACTTC.